Listed here are 32 T cell receptor beta chains from one sample, sequenced in a study of cytomegalovirus exposure and HLA in healthy donors. Primers: 60 Vbeta forward and 13 Jbeta reverse. This table comes from immunoSEQ multiplex PCR, and its TCRdb copy is limited to in-frame clones, with some not included. The sample includes about 130,000 clones, less than 80% of them seen just once. Sequencing was performed on PBMCs. These receptors were obtained from a man aged 40-50 years in good health and CMV-seropositive.

The rearrangement joins TRBV7-2 to TRBJ1-1; 9 bases are shared with TRBD1. The CDR3 is 13 residues long. From germline, CDR1 is SGHTA and CDR2 FQGNSA. The junction had 1 base not matched to a gene; V was cut back by 0 bases and J by 8 bases. DNA of the CDR3: TGTGCCAGCAGCTTAGCGGGACAGGGCGAAGCTTTCTTT. Its protein is CASSLAGQGEAFF.

This clone was seen more than once but under ten times. The rearrangement links TRBV5-1 to TRBJ2-2, with a possible D match to TRBD1 (5 bases). The CDR3 sequence is 15 residues long. Trimming removed 0 bases at V and 4 bases at J, with 10 bases between. Germline V lookup: CDR1 SGHRS, CDR2 YFSETQ. In nucleotides, the CDR3 is TGCGCCAGCAGCTTGGGACAGACGGGCACCGGGGAGCTGTTTTTT. Translating it yields CASSLGQTGTGELFF.

The gene calls are TRBV6-1 and TRBJ2-5; a possible D gene is TRBD1 (6 bases). The germline CDR1 and CDR2 sequences are MNHNS and SASEGT. Trimming took off 7 bases at V and 2 bases at J, with 14 bases between the two ends. CDR3 length: 14 amino acids. This CDR3 reads CASTLNGQQETQYF. CDR3 bases: TGTGCCAGCACGCTAAACGGACAGCAAGAGACCCAGTACTTC.

The CDR3 reads CASRKMDRSDTQYF. The CDR3, as DNA: TGTGCCTCCAGGAAAATGGACAGGTCAGATACGCAGTATTTT. The chain links TRBV27 to TRBJ2-3; 7 nucleotides line up with TRBD1. J lost 4 bases, V lost 11 bases, and 12 bases had no gene match. Germline V lookup: CDR1 MNHEY, CDR2 SMNVEV (reference sequence). This CDR3 contains 14 residues.

This clone was observed at least ten times. V gene TRBV6-1 combines with J gene TRBJ2-1; 11 positions match TRBD1. This CDR3 spans 15 amino acids. Germline trimming cut 8 bases from V and 8 bases from J; bases unmatched to any gene: 11. Germline-derived CDR1 and CDR2 are MNHNS and SASEGT. DNA of the CDR3: TGTGCCAGCTACTCTGGGGACAGGGGGTCCCATGAGCAGTTCTTC. This gives the protein CASYSGDRGSHEQFF.

In its sample, this clone was seen a few times. DNA for the CDR3: TGTGCCTGGAGTGTATTGCAGGGGAATGAGCAGTTCTTC. Its protein is CAWSVLQGNEQFF. V is TRBV30 and J is TRBJ2-1; D is perhaps TRBD1 (6 bases). Deletions cut 0 bases from V and 7 bases from J, with 10 bases between. The V gene's germline CDR1 is GTSNPN and CDR2 SVGIG (reference sequence). There are 13 residues in the CDR3. Combining the CDR3 with reference TRBV30 and TRBJ2-1 gives the whole variable domain SQTIHQWPATLVQPVGSPLSLECTVEGTSNPNLYWYRQAAGRGLQLLFYSVGIGQISSEVPQNLSASRPQDRQFILSSKKLLLSDSGFYLCAWSVLQGNEQFFGPGTRLTVL.

The V and J genes are TRBV28 and TRBJ1-4; D is ambiguous. CDR3 size: 11 residues. Germline CDR1 is MDHEN and CDR2 is SYDVKM. V was shortened by 4 bases and J by 8 bases, with 5 bases between the two germline ends. This CDR3 reads CASSSGEKLFF. The DNA of the CDR3 is TGTGCCAGCAGTTCCGGGGAAAAACTGTTTTTT.

V is TRBV25-1 and J is TRBJ1-2, with 8 nucleotides matching TRBD1. The CDR3 is 13 residues long. Germline CDR1 reads MGHDK; CDR2 reads SYGVNS. The V gene end was trimmed by 3 bases and the J gene end by 3 bases; junction bases not matched to a gene: 0. Here the CDR3 DNA reads TGTGCCAGCAGTGAGGACAGGGACTATGGCTACACCTTC. Encoded protein: CASSEDRDYGYTF.

The chain links TRBV30 to TRBJ2-7; D gene unclear. The V end was cut by 3 bases, the J end by 2 bases, with 14 bases between. This CDR3 contains 14 residues. CDR1 and CDR2 from the germline V gene are GTSNPN and SVGIG (reference sequence). The CDR3, as DNA: TGTGCCTGGAGAGCACTCTCCCTACCCTACGAGCAGTACTTC. Protein product: CAWRALSLPYEQYF.

This sequence joins TRBV20-1 and TRBJ1-1; 7 nucleotides line up with TRBD1. Germline CDR1 and CDR2: DFQATT and SNEGSKA (reference sequence). V was clipped by 6 bases and J by 7 bases; unmatched bases: 2. The CDR3 totals 10 residues. CDR3 nucleotides: TGCAGTGCGGGACAGATTGAAGCTTTCTTT. It is translated as CSAGQIEAFF.

CDR3 loop: CASRKTGGTEAFF. The CDR3 region has the DNA TGTGCCAGTAGAAAGACAGGGGGCACTGAAGCTTTCTTT. The chain employs TRBV19 and TRBJ1-1; 9 bases agree with TRBD1. CDR1 and CDR2 from the germline V gene are LNHDA and SQIVND (reference sequence). Trimming removed 6 bases from V and 4 bases from J; junction bases left unmatched: 3. CDR3 size: 13 residues.

The chain has TRBV27 and TRBJ1-3, with 8 bases identical to TRBD1. Unmatched junction bases numbered 11, after V lost 3 bases and J lost 1 base. The germline V gene encodes CDR1 MNHEY and CDR2 SMNVEV (reference sequence). The CDR3 has 18 amino acids. Written as DNA, the CDR3 is TGTGCCAGCAGTTTCCTGGACAGGGTTGAGCTTTCTGGAAACACCATATATTTT. Translating gives CASSFLDRVELSGNTIYF.

CDR3 DNA sequence: TGTGCCAGCAGCTATGGTAGCGGAATCACAGATACGCAGTATTTT. It translates to CASSYGSGITDTQYF. The genes are TRBV7-2 and TRBJ2-3; tentative D call: TRBD2 (6 bases). This CDR3 has 15 residues. Per germline, CDR1 SGHTA and CDR2 FQGNSA. Trimming shortened V by 4 bases and J by 2 bases, and 13 bases separated the two germline ends.

The DNA of the CDR3 is TGTGCCTGGAGTACCAGTTCCGAGCAGTACTTC. Amino acids: CAWSTSSEQYF. The rearrangement joins TRBV30 to TRBJ2-7, with D unresolved. CDR3 length equals 11 residues. Per germline, CDR1 GTSNPN and CDR2 SVGIG (reference sequence). V was shortened by 2 bases and J by 6 bases, with 8 bases between the two germline ends.

This sequence joins TRBV4-1 and TRBJ1-3; possible D gene TRBD1, 6 bases. The CDR3 loop spans 15 amino acids. The germline V gene has CDR1 MGHRA and CDR2 YSYEKL. V was trimmed by 4 bases and J by 0 bases, leaving 10 bases between them. CDR3 nucleotide sequence: TGCGCCAGCAGCCCTCAGGGGAACTCTGGAAACACCATATATTTT. Translated, it gives CASSPQGNSGNTIYF.

This chain connects TRBV5-4 to TRBJ2-7; 12 nucleotides align to TRBD1. Germline V gene lookup returns CDR1 SGHNT and CDR2 YYREEE (reference sequence). The CDR3 loop spans 17 amino acids. The J segment lost 5 bases and the V segment lost 0 bases, leaving 9 bases of the junction unmatched. Here the CDR3 reads CASSLVPPGQGADEQYF. DNA for the CDR3: TGTGCCAGCAGCTTGGTACCACCGGGACAGGGGGCCGACGAGCAGTACTTC.

This clone turned up a few times. The chain joins TRBV6-5 to TRBJ2-7; D is uncertain. Per the germline V gene, CDR1 is MNHEY and CDR2 is SVGAGI. CDR3 size: 13 residues. Trimming took off 0 bases at V and 0 bases at J, with 3 bases between the two ends. CDR3 region: CASSYSSSYEQYF. The DNA of the CDR3 is TGTGCCAGCAGTTACTCGAGCTCCTACGAGCAGTACTTC.

This clone was observed a few times. The chain is built from TRBV27 and TRBJ2-5; 10 nucleotides match TRBD2. V shed 5 bases and J 5 bases; nucleotides not matched to a gene: 11. The CDR3 sequence is 16 residues long. CDR1 and CDR2 (germline): MNHEY, SMNVEV (reference sequence). The CDR3 spells CASSRAGGQWEETQYF. In DNA form, the CDR3 reads TGTGCCAGCAGTAGAGCGGGGGGGCAATGGGAGGAGACCCAGTACTTC.

The chain is built from TRBV7-6 and TRBJ1-1, with D perhaps matching TRBD1 (6 bases). V was pared by 1 base and J by 4 bases, with 10 bases between. The CDR3 consists of 14 residues. CDR1 SGHVS and CDR2 FNYEAQ come from the germline V gene. The CDR3 reads CASSLEDSFTEAFF. The CDR3 coding sequence is TGTGCCAGCAGCTTAGAGGACAGTTTCACTGAAGCTTTCTTT.

The sample holds a few counts of this clone. The chain joins TRBV9 to TRBJ1-2, with unresolved D. V was pared by 0 bases and J by 2 bases, with 8 bases between. This CDR3 has 14 amino acids. CDR1 and CDR2 from the germline V gene are SGDLS and YYNGEE. CDR3 coding DNA: TGTGCCAGCAGCGTAGCGACAACCAACTATGGCTACACCTTC. This codes for CASSVATTNYGYTF. Variable domain in full (rest from reference TRBV9 and TRBJ1-2): DSGVTQTPKHLITATGQRVTLRCSPRSGDLSVYWYQQSLDQGLQFLIQYYNGEERAKGNILERFSAQQFPDLHSELNLSSLELGDSALYFCASSVATTNYGYTFGSGTRLTVV.

The V and J genes are TRBV19 and TRBJ2-1; D may be TRBD1 (5 bases). V was trimmed by 3 bases and J by 12 bases, leaving 12 bases between them. The germline CDR1 and CDR2 sequences are LNHDA and SQIVND (reference sequence). CDR3 length: 12 residues. CDR3 amino acids: CASSIFWGGQFF. In DNA, the CDR3 is TGTGCCAGTAGTATTTTCTGGGGCGGGCAGTTCTTC.

The rearrangement uses TRBV28 and TRBJ1-2; D is perhaps TRBD1 (5 bases). Germline V gene sequence: CDR1 MDHEN, CDR2 SYDVKM. This CDR3 comprises 12 residues. The V end was cut by 8 bases, the J end by 5 bases, with 12 bases between. Here the CDR3 reads CASLQVRYGYTF. DNA of the CDR3: TGTGCCAGCCTACAGGTCAGGTATGGCTACACCTTC.

The chain employs TRBV10-3 and TRBJ2-3, with 12 bases identical to TRBD2. The junction had 29 bases not matched to a gene; V was cut back by 9 bases and J by 4 bases. This CDR3 has 22 amino acids. CDR1 and CDR2 (germline): ENHRY, SYGVKD. The CDR3 region has the DNA TGTGCCATTACTGGACAGGGCATCAACAATGGACTAGCGGGGTCCCGGGCAGATACGCAGTATTTT. This gives the protein CAITGQGINNGLAGSRADTQYF.

In its sample, this clone was seen once. This chain connects TRBV5-8 to TRBJ2-7, with D unresolved. The CDR3 runs to 17 residues. Germline CDR1 and CDR2: SGHTS and YDEGEE. V lost 4 bases and J 7 bases, leaving 27 bases between the germline ends. The CDR3 reads CASSPPVEIRYNEEQYF. The CDR3, as DNA: TGTGCCAGCAGCCCCCCGGTGGAGATACGCTACAACGAGGAGCAGTACTTC.

J is TRBJ1-5 and V is TRBV7-2; TRBD1 is a possible D gene (5 bases). The CDR3 has 13 amino acids. V gave up 5 bases and J gave up 4 bases, with 9 bases separating them. Germline V lookup: CDR1 SGHTA, CDR2 FQGNSA. The CDR3, as DNA: TGTGCCAGCAGCCTTAGACAGAATCAGCCCCAGCATTTT. This codes for CASSLRQNQPQHF.

The chain couples TRBV4-1 to TRBJ1-1; no clear D gene. Trimming stripped 0 bases from V and 3 bases from J, with 11 bases between. The CDR3 covers 15 residues. CDR1 is MGHRA, CDR2 YSYEKL, per germline. CDR3 protein: CASSQDSIPDTEAFF. The CDR3 nucleotides read TGCGCCAGCAGCCAAGATTCTATCCCGGACACTGAAGCTTTCTTT.

This rearrangement joins TRBV9 to TRBJ2-1; the match to TRBD2 covers 11 bases. CDR3 size: 17 residues. Per germline, CDR1 SGDLS and CDR2 YYNGEE. The V and J ends lost 4 bases and 7 bases, in that order; junction bases with no gene match: 13. Here the CDR3 reads CASSPRATSGSWNEQFF. CDR3 bases: TGTGCCAGCAGCCCCCGAGCCACTAGCGGGAGTTGGAATGAGCAGTTCTTC. The full variable domain, rest sourced from reference TRBV9 and TRBJ2-1, is DSGVTQTPKHLITATGQRVTLRCSPRSGDLSVYWYQQSLDQGLQFLIQYYNGEERAKGNILERFSAQQFPDLHSELNLSSLELGDSALYFCASSPRATSGSWNEQFFGPGTRLTVL.

This rearrangement joins TRBV18 to TRBJ2-7; 8 nucleotides match TRBD1. Germline CDR1 KGHSH, CDR2 LQKENI. The length of the CDR3 is 15 residues. V lost 2 bases and J lost 5; bases outside the gene matches: 8. The CDR3 here is CASSPIDRGAHEQYF. Written as DNA, the CDR3 is TGTGCCAGCTCACCAATTGACAGGGGTGCCCACGAGCAGTACTTC. The variable domain in full, with the rest retrieved from reference TRBV18 and TRBJ2-7, is NAGVMQNPRHLVRRRGQEARLRCSPMKGHSHVYWYRQLPEEGLKFMVYLQKENIIDESGMPKERFSAEFPKEGPSILRIQQVVRGDSAAYFCASSPIDRGAHEQYFGPGTRLTVT.

The chain links TRBV5-8 to TRBJ1-5; D is unresolved. Germline V CDR1 and CDR2: SGHTS, YDEGEE. Trimming stripped 2 bases from V and 2 bases from J, with 17 bases between. The CDR3 runs 17 residues. The CDR3 loop reads CASSFDGGQSGNQPQHF. As DNA, the CDR3 is TGTGCCAGCAGCTTTGACGGAGGGCAATCCGGCAATCAGCCCCAGCATTTT.

This clone came up a few times. The V and J genes are TRBV6-1 and TRBJ2-7; possible D gene TRBD1, 6 bases. Trimming left V 1 base short and J 5 bases short, with 15 bases between. CDR3 length: 15 amino acids. Per the germline V gene, CDR1 is MNHNS and CDR2 is SASEGT. The CDR3 nucleotides are TGTGCCAGCAGTGAAGGGACAGCGGTAAACCACGAGCAGTACTTC. Amino acid sequence: CASSEGTAVNHEQYF.

This clone was seen more than once but under ten times. The rearrangement uses TRBV19 and TRBJ2-5; D is perhaps TRBD1 (6 bases). Germline V CDR1 and CDR2: LNHDA, SQIVND (reference sequence). The CDR3 length is 14 residues. Trimming left V 4 bases short and J 1 base short, with 10 bases between. CDR3 amino acids: CASSTGTTQETQYF. The CDR3 DNA is TGTGCCAGTAGTACCGGGACAACCCAAGAGACCCAGTACTTC.

The chain uses TRBV4-3 and TRBJ2-7; 10 nucleotides line up with TRBD2. The CDR3 consists of 14 residues. Looked up from germline, CDR1 is LGHNA and CDR2 is YSLEER. J lost 6 bases, V lost 3 bases, and 5 bases had no gene match. This chain's CDR3 is CASSQGLASPEQYF. DNA of the CDR3: TGCGCCAGCAGCCAGGGACTAGCGTCCCCCGAGCAGTACTTC.